This T cell receptor (beta chain) comes out of a study of T cells expressing NK-cell markers. About the study: The study sequenced eight donors, seven HCMV-seropositive and one seronegative. Notes on the study in general: The CD3+CD56-NKG2C+ fraction was also led by these clonotypes in several donors. The dominant NKG2C+ clonotypes represented about 1.0-7.0% of CD8+ T cells in six donors.

As the method of synthesis, 5'RACE template switching with UMIs yielded TCR beta cDNA. TCRdb re-called the 5' RACE reads, yielding one record per CDR3 amino acid sequence without DNA. This listing includes about 150,000 distinct CDR3 sequences. By frequency, this clonotype is medium-sized. Its antigen is not identified. CDR1 KGHDR and CDR2 SFDVKD come from the germline V gene. CDR3 length: 14 amino acids. The sequencing input was blood T cells: a sorted CD56 or NKG2C T cell subset, CD4+ or CD8+ T cells, or bulk PBMC T cells (not recorded which). This chain connects TRBV24-1 to TRBJ1-2; the TCRdb D gene call, TRBD1, has no DNA to confirm it. The sequence was collected from a woman between 50 and 59 years old in good health. The CDR3 protein is CATSDSTGWEGYTF.